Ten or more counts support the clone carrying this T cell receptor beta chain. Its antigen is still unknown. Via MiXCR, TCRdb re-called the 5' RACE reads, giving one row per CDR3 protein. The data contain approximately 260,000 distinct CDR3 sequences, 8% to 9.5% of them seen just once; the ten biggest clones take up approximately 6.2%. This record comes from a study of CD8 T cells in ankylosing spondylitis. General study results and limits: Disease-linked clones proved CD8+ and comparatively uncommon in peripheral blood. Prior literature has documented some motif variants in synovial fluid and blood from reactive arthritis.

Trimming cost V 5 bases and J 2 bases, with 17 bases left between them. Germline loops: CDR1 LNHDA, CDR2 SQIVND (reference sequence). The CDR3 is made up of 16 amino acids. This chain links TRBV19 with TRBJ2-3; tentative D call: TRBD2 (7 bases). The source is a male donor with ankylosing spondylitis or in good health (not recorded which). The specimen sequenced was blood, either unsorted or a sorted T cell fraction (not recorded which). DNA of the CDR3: TGTGCCAGTAGTGCCCAAGGGGGGGCCCTCACAGATACGCAGTATTTT. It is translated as CASSAQGGALTDTQYF.